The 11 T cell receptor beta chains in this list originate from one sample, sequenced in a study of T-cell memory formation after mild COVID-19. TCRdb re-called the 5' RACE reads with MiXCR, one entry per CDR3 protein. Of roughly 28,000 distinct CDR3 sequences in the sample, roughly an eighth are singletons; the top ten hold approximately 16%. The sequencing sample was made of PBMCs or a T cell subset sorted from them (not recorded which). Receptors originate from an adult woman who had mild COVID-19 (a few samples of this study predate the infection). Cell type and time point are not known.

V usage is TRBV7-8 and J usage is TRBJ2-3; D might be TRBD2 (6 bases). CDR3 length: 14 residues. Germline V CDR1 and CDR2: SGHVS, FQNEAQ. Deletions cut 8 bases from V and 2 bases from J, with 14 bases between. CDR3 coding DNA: TGTGCCAGCGGGGCCTGGGGACTCACAGATACGCAGTATTTT. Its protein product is CASGAWGLTDTQYF.

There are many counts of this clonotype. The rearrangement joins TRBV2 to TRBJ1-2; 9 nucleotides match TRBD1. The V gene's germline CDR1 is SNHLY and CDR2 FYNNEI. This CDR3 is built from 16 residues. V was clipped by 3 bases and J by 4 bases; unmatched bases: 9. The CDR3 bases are TGTGCCAGCAGTGAGAACAGGGGGCGCGGAGGCTATGGCTACACCTTC. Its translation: CASSENRGRGGYGYTF.

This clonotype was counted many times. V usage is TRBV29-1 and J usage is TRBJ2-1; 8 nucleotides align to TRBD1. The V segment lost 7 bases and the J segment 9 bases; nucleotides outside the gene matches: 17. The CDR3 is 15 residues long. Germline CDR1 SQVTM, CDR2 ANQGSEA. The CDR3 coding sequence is TGCAGCGCCGCCAAAGTCGGGACAGGCCTCACTGAGCAGTTCTTC. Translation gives CSAAKVGTGLTEQFF.

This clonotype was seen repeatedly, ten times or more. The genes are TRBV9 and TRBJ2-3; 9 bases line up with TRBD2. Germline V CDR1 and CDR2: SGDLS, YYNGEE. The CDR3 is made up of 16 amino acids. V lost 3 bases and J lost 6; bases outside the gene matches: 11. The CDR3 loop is CASSGPIAGVPDTQYF. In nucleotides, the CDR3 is TGTGCCAGCAGCGGGCCGATAGCGGGAGTACCCGATACGCAGTATTTT.

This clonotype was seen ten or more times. Here the CDR3 DNA reads TGTGCCAGCAGCGGAGGGACTAGCGGGGGACGGGAGCAGTTCTTC. Amino acids: CASSGGTSGGREQFF. The chain carries TRBV12-3 or TRBV12-4 and TRBJ2-1, with 14 bases that match TRBD2. This CDR3 has 15 amino acids. J lost 10 bases, V lost 6 bases, and 8 bases had no gene match.

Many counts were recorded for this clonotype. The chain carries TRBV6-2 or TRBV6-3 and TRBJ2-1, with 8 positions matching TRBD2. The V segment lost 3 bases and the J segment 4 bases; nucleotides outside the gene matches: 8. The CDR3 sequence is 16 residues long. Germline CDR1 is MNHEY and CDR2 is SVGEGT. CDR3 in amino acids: CASSYRDPGGYNEQFF. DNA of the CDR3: TGTGCCAGCAGTTATCGGGACCCGGGGGGGTACAATGAGCAGTTCTTC.

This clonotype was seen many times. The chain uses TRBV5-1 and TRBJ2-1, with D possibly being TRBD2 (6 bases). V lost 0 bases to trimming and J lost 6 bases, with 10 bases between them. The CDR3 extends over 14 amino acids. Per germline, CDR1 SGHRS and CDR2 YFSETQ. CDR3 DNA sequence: TGCGCCAGCAGCTTGGGGAGGGGACTCAATGAGCAGTTCTTC. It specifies CASSLGRGLNEQFF.

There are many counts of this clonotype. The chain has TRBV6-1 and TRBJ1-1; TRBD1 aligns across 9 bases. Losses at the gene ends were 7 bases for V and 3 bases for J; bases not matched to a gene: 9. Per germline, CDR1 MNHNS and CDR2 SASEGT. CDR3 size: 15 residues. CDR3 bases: TGTGCCAGCATTCTACCGGGACAGGGTTACACTGAAGCTTTCTTT. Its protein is CASILPGQGYTEAFF.

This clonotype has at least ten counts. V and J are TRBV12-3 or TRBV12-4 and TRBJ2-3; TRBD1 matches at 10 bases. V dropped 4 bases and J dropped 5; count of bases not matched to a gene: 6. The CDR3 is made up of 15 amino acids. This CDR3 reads CASSYRQGAEDTQYF. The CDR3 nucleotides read TGTGCCAGCAGTTATCGACAGGGGGCTGAAGATACGCAGTATTTT.

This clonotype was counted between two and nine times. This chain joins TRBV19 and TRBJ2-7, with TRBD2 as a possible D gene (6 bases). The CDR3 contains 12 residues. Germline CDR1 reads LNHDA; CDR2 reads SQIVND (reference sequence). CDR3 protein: CAVGTDGGEQYF. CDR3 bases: TGTGCGGTCGGGACTGACGGCGGCGAGCAGTACTTC.

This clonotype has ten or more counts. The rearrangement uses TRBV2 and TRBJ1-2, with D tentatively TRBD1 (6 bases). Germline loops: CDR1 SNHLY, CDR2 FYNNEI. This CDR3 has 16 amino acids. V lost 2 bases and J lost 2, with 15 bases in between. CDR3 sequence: CASSEWSGAMNYGYTF. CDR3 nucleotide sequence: TGTGCCAGCAGTGAATGGTCAGGGGCCATGAACTATGGCTACACCTTC.